This T cell receptor beta chain was recovered during a study of neoadjuvant anti-PD-1 for oral cavity cancer. Notes on the study in general: Higher pretreatment blood Treg/Th17 ratios correlated with higher pretreatment blood and lower post-treatment tumor TCRbeta clonality.

The method was immunoSEQ multiplex PCR; TCRdb's version includes in-frame clones alone and lacks a portion of them. The sample contains about 14,000 clones, approximately 67% of which appear only once. Patients had newly diagnosed, untreated stage II-IVA oral cavity squamous cell carcinoma. Patients had HPV-negative, locally advanced oral cavity squamous cell carcinoma. Germline-derived CDR1 and CDR2 are LNHDA and SQIVND (reference sequence). The CDR3 length is 19 residues. V lost 1 base, J lost 1 base, and 7 bases stayed unmatched. To note about this clone: Its antigen is undetermined.

This clonotype was sampled from a person between 35 and 79 years old with oral cavity squamous cell carcinoma. This chain connects TRBV19 to TRBJ2-2, with 12 bases aligning to TRBD2. The sample here was PBMCs, taken before nivolumab (anti-PD-1) treatment. The CDR3 here is CASSIVRLAGEGNTGELFF. The CDR3 nucleotides read TGTGCCAGTAGTATAGTCCGACTAGCGGGAGAGGGGAACACCGGGGAGCTGTTTTTT.